This passage covers 28 T cell receptor beta chains from one sample sequenced in a study of CD8 T cells in ankylosing spondylitis. Their cognate antigens are unknown. In TCRdb, the 5' RACE reads were re-called with MiXCR into one record per CDR3 protein. In the table there are about 840,000 distinct CDR3 sequences, about 12% of which are singletons. Findings and limits, study-wide: Ankylosing spondylitis blood seemed to carry a telltale TCR beta motif made of under ten highly homologous variants.

Sample: blood, either unsorted or a sorted T cell fraction (not recorded which). These receptors were collected from a male donor with ankylosing spondylitis.

This clonotype was observed a handful of times. The chain employs TRBV7-2 and TRBJ2-2; 11 positions match TRBD2. The CDR3 is made up of 16 amino acids. V was pared by 1 base and J by 7 bases, with 5 bases of the junction left unmatched. Germline-derived CDR1 and CDR2 are SGHTA and FQGNSA. CDR3 bases: TGTGCCAGCAGCTTAGTAGCGGGGGGGCTCGGCGGGGAGCTGTTTTTT. As protein: CASSLVAGGLGGELFF.

This clonotype was recorded many times. The J gene is TRBJ1-4, the V gene TRBV12-3 or TRBV12-4; no firm D call. This CDR3 comprises 14 residues. Trimming took off 6 bases at V and 2 bases at J, with 10 bases between the two ends. The CDR3 sequence: CASSPGSTNEKLFF. The CDR3 region has the DNA TGTGCCAGCAGCCCGGGATCTACTAATGAAAAACTGTTTTTT.

This clonotype was recorded a few times. The gene calls are TRBV4-3 and TRBJ2-2; D is ambiguous. The germline V and J ends were trimmed by 1 base and 6 bases, with 12 bases remaining between them. The CDR3 runs 15 residues. The germline gives CDR1 LGHNA, CDR2 YSLEER. CDR3 residues: CASSQVLSQAGELFF. The CDR3 DNA sequence: TGCGCCAGCAGCCAAGTCCTTTCTCAAGCCGGGGAGCTGTTTTTT.

Many counts were recorded for this clonotype. The V and J genes are TRBV18 and TRBJ1-2; D might be TRBD1 (5 bases). The CDR3 runs to 14 residues. V was cut by 4 bases and J by 4 bases, with 13 bases left in between. Germline V gives CDR1 KGHSH, CDR2 LQKENI. In DNA form, the CDR3 reads TGTGCCAGCTCACGCTCCGGGACCGGCTATGGCTACACCTTC. Translation gives CASSRSGTGYGYTF. Drawing the rest from reference TRBV18 and TRBJ1-2, the complete variable domain is NAGVMQNPRHLVRRRGQEARLRCSPMKGHSHVYWYRQLPEEGLKFMVYLQKENIIDESGMPKERFSAEFPKEGPSILRIQQVVRGDSAAYFCASSRSGTGYGYTFGSGTRLTVV.

This clonotype occurred a few times. The V and J genes are TRBV6-1 and TRBJ2-7; D is unclear. The CDR3 contains 13 residues. In germline, CDR1 is MNHNS, CDR2 SASEGT. V lost 9 bases, J lost 5 bases, and 17 bases lay in between. The CDR3 DNA is TGTGCCAGTCAGACCTTCAGGATCCACGAGCAGTACTTC. Translating it yields CASQTFRIHEQYF.

This clonotype was detected ten times or more. CDR3 nucleotides: TGTGCCATCAGTGATAGCAGGGGGTTTAACTATGGCTACACCTTC. Protein sequence: CAISDSRGFNYGYTF. V is TRBV10-3 and J is TRBJ1-2; 7 bases are shared with TRBD1. CDR3 size: 15 residues. Germline assignment: CDR1 ENHRY and CDR2 SYGVKD. V gave up 3 bases and J gave up 1 base; unmatched junction bases: 5.

The table lists this clonotype with many counts. J is TRBJ2-2 and V is TRBV27; tentative D call: TRBD1 (6 bases). Per germline, CDR1 MNHEY and CDR2 SMNVEV (reference sequence). V shed 6 bases and J shed 1 base, with 12 bases lying between them. The CDR3 extends over 15 amino acids. CDR3 loop: CASRLDRVNTGELFF. The CDR3 region has the DNA TGTGCCAGCAGGCTGGACAGAGTGAACACCGGGGAGCTGTTTTTT.

This rearrangement joins TRBV5-6 to TRBJ1-4; perhaps TRBD1 as D (6 bases). Germline loops: CDR1 SGHDT, CDR2 YYEEEE. This CDR3 spans 17 amino acids. V lost 0 bases and J lost 8, with 20 bases in between. The CDR3 is CASSLADWTAPMEKLFF. The DNA of the CDR3 is TGTGCCAGCAGCTTGGCGGACTGGACAGCCCCCATGGAAAAACTGTTTTTT.

This chain connects TRBV25-1 to TRBJ1-2, with D hard to call. This CDR3 has 14 amino acids. From germline, CDR1 is MGHDK and CDR2 SYGVNS. Trimming stripped 6 bases from V and 5 bases from J, with 16 bases between. CDR3 DNA: TGTGCCAGCAGCCCCCCTGAGACACCGTATGGCTACACCTTC. Translation gives CASSPPETPYGYTF.

In its sample, this clonotype was seen a few times. The J gene is TRBJ2-1, the V gene TRBV5-1; the D is unclear. This CDR3 spans 14 amino acids. Trimming pared 4 bases from V and 8 bases from J, leaving 16 bases between. Germline-derived CDR1 and CDR2 are SGHRS and YFSETQ. The CDR3 sequence: CASSRRGQVDEQFF. As DNA, the CDR3 is TGCGCCAGCAGCAGGCGCGGCCAAGTGGATGAGCAGTTCTTC.

This clonotype was counted many times. The chain is built from TRBV29-1 and TRBJ2-7; D might be TRBD1 (5 bases). Germline V gives CDR1 SQVTM, CDR2 ANQGSEA. V dropped 6 bases and J dropped 0 bases, with 18 bases sitting between them. The CDR3 is 15 residues long. CDR3: CSVGIDSSSSYEQYF. The CDR3 DNA follows: TGCAGCGTGGGAATCGACAGTTCCTCCTCCTACGAGCAGTACTTC.

This clonotype was seen a few times. The J gene is TRBJ2-1, the V gene TRBV7-2; 8 positions agree with TRBD2. Trimming at V came to 3 bases and at J to 4 bases, leaving 5 bases not matched to a gene. CDR3 length: 15 amino acids. Germline V gene sequence: CDR1 SGHTA, CDR2 FQGNSA. The CDR3 reads CASSFASGGYNEQFF. In DNA form, the CDR3 reads TGTGCCAGCAGCTTTGCCAGCGGGGGTTACAATGAGCAGTTCTTC.

There are a few counts of this clonotype. The chain is built from TRBV30 and TRBJ2-7, with TRBD1 as a possible D gene (6 bases). CDR3 size: 15 residues. The V end lost 0 bases, the J end lost 4 bases, and 16 bases lay between the germline ends. Germline values: CDR1 GTSNPN, CDR2 SVGIG (reference sequence). The CDR3 here is CAWSVQGQRVYEQYF. CDR3 nucleotides: TGTGCCTGGAGTGTACAGGGACAACGAGTATACGAGCAGTACTTC.

This clonotype appeared a few times. This chain joins TRBV20-1 and TRBJ2-2; maybe TRBD1 (6 bases). CDR1 and CDR2 (germline): DFQATT, SNEGSKA (reference sequence). V was pared by 7 bases and J by 0 bases, with 9 bases between. The CDR3 spans 13 residues. CDR3 residues: CSVTGTNTGELFF. CDR3 sequence (DNA): TGCAGTGTTACAGGGACGAACACCGGGGAGCTGTTTTTT.

The V call is TRBV20-1, the J call TRBJ2-1, with a tentative D call TRBD2 (6 bases). There are 14 residues in the CDR3. Germline CDR1 DFQATT, CDR2 SNEGSKA (reference sequence). V gave up 3 bases and J gave up 8 bases, with 17 bases separating them. For the CDR3, the DNA is TGCAGTGCTAGCGGGAGAGGGCCTATCCATGAGCAGTTCTTC. It is translated as CSASGRGPIHEQFF.

A few counts support this clonotype. The gene calls are TRBV18 and TRBJ2-5, with D unclear. Per the germline V gene, CDR1 is KGHSH and CDR2 is LQKENI. This CDR3 comprises 15 residues. V was cut by 5 bases and J by 4 bases, with 17 bases left in between. The DNA of the CDR3 is TGTGCCAGCTCAAGGTCGCGGCCAGGCGGAGAGACCCAGTACTTC. Amino acid sequence: CASSRSRPGGETQYF. The whole variable domain, remainder taken from reference TRBV18 and TRBJ2-5, is NAGVMQNPRHLVRRRGQEARLRCSPMKGHSHVYWYRQLPEEGLKFMVYLQKENIIDESGMPKERFSAEFPKEGPSILRIQQVVRGDSAAYFCASSRSRPGGETQYFGPGTRLLVL.

The CDR3 sequence: CASSSRDLDYEQYF. CDR3 in DNA: TGTGCCAGCAGCTCCCGGGATCTGGACTACGAGCAGTACTTC. The chain recombines TRBV5-5 with TRBJ2-7, with a tentative D call TRBD2 (5 bases). The V end lost 3 bases, the J end lost 3 bases, and 13 bases lay between the germline ends. The CDR3 consists of 14 residues. Germline-derived CDR1 and CDR2 are SGHKS and YYEKEE (reference sequence). The variable domain in full, completed from reference TRBV5-5 and TRBJ2-7, reads DAGVTQSPTHLIKTRGQQVTLRCSPISGHKSVSWYQQVLGQGPQFIFQYYEKEERGRGNFPDRFSARQFPNYSSELNVNALLLGDSALYLCASSSRDLDYEQYFGPGTRLTVT.

This clonotype was detected many times. The rearrangement links TRBV12-3 or TRBV12-4 to TRBJ2-5, with TRBD2 identical over 9 bases. V lost 6 bases to trimming and J lost 0 bases; unmatched junction nucleotides: 5. The CDR3 is 15 residues long. CDR3 sequence: CASSEVAGDQETQYF. The CDR3 coding sequence is TGTGCCAGCAGCGAAGTAGCGGGAGACCAAGAGACCCAGTACTTC.

The chain is built from TRBV29-1 and TRBJ2-4; the match to TRBD2 covers 16 bases. The CDR3 has 16 amino acids. CDR1 and CDR2 from the germline V gene are SQVTM and ANQGSEA. V lost 6 bases, J lost 5 bases, and 7 bases stayed unmatched. The CDR3 bases are TGCAGCGTACACGGGACTAGCGGGGGGGTCCAAAACATTCAGTACTTC. This encodes CSVHGTSGGVQNIQYF.

The chain couples TRBV20-1 to TRBJ2-1; TRBD2 matches 8 bases. Germline V gene sequence: CDR1 DFQATT, CDR2 SNEGSKA (reference sequence). The CDR3 spans 15 residues. The trim removed 2 bases at V and 4 bases at J, leaving 7 bases unmatched. The CDR3 region has the DNA TGCAGTGCTAGATGGGCGGGGGGCAATTACAATGAGCAGTTCTTC. Protein: CSARWAGGNYNEQFF.

This clonotype was seen more than once but under ten times. This chain joins TRBV10-3 and TRBJ2-2; TRBD2 aligns across 13 bases. The CDR3 spans 14 residues. The junction had 2 bases not matched to a gene; V was cut back by 6 bases and J by 7 bases. From germline, CDR1 is ENHRY and CDR2 SYGVKD. CDR3 in amino acids: CAIRGTSGNGELFF. The CDR3 bases are TGTGCCATCAGGGGGACTAGCGGGAACGGGGAGCTGTTTTTT.

This clonotype was observed at least ten times. The DNA is left out, because the CDR3 cannot be placed on it with certainty; the CDR3 is given as TCRdb lists it. The V gene is TRBV6-5, the J gene TRBJ1-2. CDR1 is MNHEY and CDR2 is SVGAGI in the germline V gene. 15 amino acids form the CDR3, both terminal residues included. The CDR3 loop reads CASSTSLNTVYGYTF.

The J gene is TRBJ2-7, the V gene TRBV7-2, with 10 nucleotides matching TRBD1. This CDR3 has 15 residues. The germline CDR1 and CDR2 sequences are SGHTA and FQGNSA. The V and J ends lost 4 bases and 5 bases, in that order; junction bases with no gene match: 8. The CDR3, as DNA: TGTGCCAGCAGCTCCCGGGACAGGGGTACGGACGAGCAGTACTTC. The encoded protein is CASSSRDRGTDEQYF.

This clonotype was seen a handful of times. The CDR3 DNA is TGTGCCAGCAGAGCGACCGTCACAACCTACAATGAGCAGTTCTTC. The encoded protein is CASRATVTTYNEQFF. This chain joins TRBV6-1 and TRBJ2-1, with no clear D. The CDR3 runs to 15 residues. V lost 6 bases and J lost 2, with 14 bases in between. Germline CDR1 is MNHNS and CDR2 is SASEGT.

This clonotype was observed a handful of times. This chain joins TRBV20-1 and TRBJ1-3; D is perhaps TRBD1 (6 bases). In germline, CDR1 is DFQATT, CDR2 SNEGSKA (reference sequence). The V gene lost 6 bases and the J gene lost 4 bases, with 16 bases spanning the gap. The CDR3 sequence is 14 residues long. The CDR3 DNA is TGCAGTGCCCCGGACAGACGTCAAGGAAACACCATATATTTT. This codes for CSAPDRRQGNTIYF.

The chain joins TRBV4-1 to TRBJ2-3; D may match TRBD1 or TRBD2 (5 bases each). The CDR3 length is 16 residues. Trimming left V 4 bases short and J 4 bases short, with 18 bases between. Germline loops: CDR1 MGHRA, CDR2 YSYEKL. The CDR3 loop is CASSRPGTGIADTQYF. As DNA, the CDR3 is TGCGCCAGCAGCCGCCCCGGGACCGGCATCGCAGATACGCAGTATTTT.

This clonotype showed up many times. The genes are TRBV20-1 and TRBJ1-2; 7 bases fit TRBD1. V lost 3 bases, J lost 1 base, and 5 bases stayed unmatched. There are 14 residues in the CDR3. Germline V gene data show CDR1 as DFQATT and CDR2 as SNEGSKA (reference sequence). This chain's CDR3 is CSARVRGLNYGYTF. CDR3 DNA: TGCAGTGCTAGGGTTAGGGGGCTTAACTATGGCTACACCTTC.

The chain is built from TRBV7-9 and TRBJ1-6, with D unclear. Germline CDR1 and CDR2: SEHNR and FQNEAQ (reference sequence). Trimming took 7 bases from V and 5 from J, leaving 12 bases between them. There are 14 residues in the CDR3. The CDR3 nucleotides are TGTGCCAGCACCCCCCCCGGGGATAATTCACCCCTCCACTTT. This translates into CASTPPGDNSPLHF.